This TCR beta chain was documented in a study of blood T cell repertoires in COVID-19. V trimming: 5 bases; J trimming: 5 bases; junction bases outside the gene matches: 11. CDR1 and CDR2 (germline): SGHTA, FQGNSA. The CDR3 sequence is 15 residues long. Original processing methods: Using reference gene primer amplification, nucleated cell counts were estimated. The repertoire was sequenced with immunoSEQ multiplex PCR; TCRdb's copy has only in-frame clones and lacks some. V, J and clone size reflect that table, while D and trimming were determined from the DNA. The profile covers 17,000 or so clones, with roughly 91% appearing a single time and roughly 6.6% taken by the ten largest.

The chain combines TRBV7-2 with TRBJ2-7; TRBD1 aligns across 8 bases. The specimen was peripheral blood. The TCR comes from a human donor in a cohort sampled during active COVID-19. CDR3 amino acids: CASSERRPGGNEQYF. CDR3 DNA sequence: TGTGCCAGCAGCGAAAGGCGCCCAGGGGGCAACGAGCAGTACTTC.